This T cell receptor beta chain stems from a study of metastatic and nonmetastatic thyroid tumors. At the level of the study: Peripheral blood and tumor or nodule samples from malignant and benign thyroid patients were compared.

Study results and caveats: According to reports, the diversity of TCR beta was significantly higher in malignant thyroid tumors than in benign nodules, and this held in both blood and tumor samples.

Authors' methods: A classifier for distant metastasis in papillary thyroid cancer was constructed using CDR3 differences observed across clinicopathological groups. TCRdb recomputed clones from the PCR reads via MiXCR. It is TCRdb's table, rather than the study itself, that gives the V and J calls and clone size. The sample gives about 28,000 clones, about 17% of which show up once; over 3.5% is in the top ten. Trimming cost V 0 bases and J 9 bases, with 12 bases left between them. Germline V gene sequence: CDR1 LNHNV, CDR2 YYDKDF (reference sequence). This CDR3 has 14 residues. All patients reached thyroid surgery having received no treatment beforehand. This clone was seen many times. The target antigen is unknown.

The chain joins TRBV15 to TRBJ1-3; the D is unclear. This clonotype originated in a female donor with papillary thyroid cancer or a benign thyroid nodule (not recorded which). Some clones in this sample may be carry-over from other donors' samples. Specimen: blood. CDR3 DNA sequence: TGTGCCACCAGCAGAGATCCTAACGGGGTCACCATATATTTT. Protein: CATSRDPNGVTIYF.